The source of this TCR beta chain is a study of tissue T cells after allogeneic stem cell transplantation. Overall study findings and caveats: Tissue-detected TCR repertoire was only partly captured by blood and spleen T cells. Limitations included a small, clinically heterogeneous cohort and limited sampling depth. TCR repertoires tracked anatomic similarity, regardless of disease or transplant status. Motif-based clustering found tissue-specific repertoire signatures shared across patients, though few clones were shared.

Germline V lookup: CDR1 KGHSH, CDR2 LQKENI. V gave up 2 bases and J gave up 5 bases; unmatched junction bases: 4. The CDR3 extends over 15 amino acids. Concerning this clone itself: Antigen: not known.

TCRdb's copy holds only in-frame clones and misses some; the assay was immunoSEQ multiplex PCR. The data show fewer than 30,000 clones, around 67% seen once. This receptor was taken from a female donor of 60 years or more with lung cancer. Sequenced material: tissue from the ileum, taken at autopsy. The rearrangement uses TRBV18 and TRBJ2-2; 8 bases are a match to TRBD1. The CDR3 region is CASSPITGGTGELFF. For the CDR3, the DNA is TGTGCCAGCTCACCAATCACAGGGGGGACCGGGGAGCTGTTTTTT.